This TCR beta chain derives from a study of shared clonotypes between healthy human individuals. Study conclusions and caveats: Tissues were not sampled, only blood, and their repertoires likely differ.

A note on this clone: Its antigen is undetermined.

V lost 4 bases to trimming and J lost 15 bases, with 19 bases between them. Per the germline V gene, CDR1 is SGHVS and CDR2 is FQNEAQ. The CDR3 covers 13 residues. The study drew its donors from healthy HIV-negative adults without recent acute infections or vaccinations. Sequencing was at deep level. The genomic DNA of each subset was split evenly across several immunoSEQ plates. The method was immunoSEQ multiplex PCR; TCRdb's version includes in-frame clones alone and lacks a portion of them. The sample includes some 470,000 clones, over 60% of them seen just once. The source of this sequence is a woman aged 40-49 years in good health. Some clones in this sample may be carry-over from other donors' samples. Sequenced: PBMCs. The chain carries TRBV7-8 and TRBJ2-1, with a possible D match to TRBD2 (6 bases). The CDR3 nucleotides read TGTGCCAGCAGCTACTTAGATCGGGACTCGTGGTTCTTC. Translated: CASSYLDRDSWFF.